Below are 17 T cell receptor beta chains sequenced from a single sample in a study of beta chain features in type 1 diabetes. Expressed TCRB transcripts were sequenced after all isolated RNA was converted to cDNA. Libraries were prepared by immunoSEQ multiplex PCR; TCRdb keeps only in-frame clonotypes and omits some of them. The sample has 350,000 to 450,000 clones, around 16% seen once. Sequences were obtained from naive CD4+ T cells from blood. All receptors derive from a woman aged 18 to 35 in good health.

The CDR3 sequence: CSARPIQEAFF. In DNA form, the CDR3 reads TGCAGTGCCAGGCCCATCCAGGAAGCTTTCTTT. V usage is TRBV20-1 and J usage is TRBJ1-1; D is ambiguous. Germline CDR1 is DFQATT and CDR2 is SNEGSKA (reference sequence). Trimming cost V 6 bases and J 8 bases, with 13 bases left between them. The CDR3 contains 11 residues.

This clone was counted only a few times. V gene TRBV6-5 combines with J gene TRBJ1-2; D perhaps matches TRBD1 (6 bases). The germline CDR1 and CDR2 sequences are MNHEY and SVGAGI. The CDR3 has 15 amino acids. Trimming stripped 4 bases from V and 1 base from J, with 13 bases between. CDR3 sequence reads: CASSSPGTHNYGYTF. The CDR3 DNA follows: TGTGCCAGCAGTTCCCCCGGGACACATAACTATGGCTACACCTTC.

The chain links TRBV5-1 to TRBJ1-4; weak D call: TRBD1 (5 bases). In germline, CDR1 is SGHRS, CDR2 YFSETQ. The CDR3 is made up of 15 amino acids. Trimming stripped 1 base from V and 7 bases from J, with 14 bases between. The CDR3 spells CASSLSTGDREKLFF. The CDR3 region has the DNA TGCGCCAGCAGCTTGAGTACGGGGGACCGTGAAAAACTGTTTTTT.

This clone was observed a handful of times. This chain links TRBV7-2 with TRBJ2-7; 11 positions agree with TRBD2. This CDR3 region has 15 residues. CDR1 and CDR2 from the germline V gene are SGHTA and FQGNSA. V lost 7 bases, J lost 8 bases, and 13 bases stayed unmatched. In DNA, the CDR3 is TGTGCCAGCAACCCTAGCGGGAGGTACTTCTCCAAGCAGTACTTC. Translated, it gives CASNPSGRYFSKQYF.

The chain links TRBV30 to TRBJ1-1; D gene ambiguous. The germline CDR1 and CDR2 sequences are GTSNPN and SVGIG (reference sequence). The germline V and J ends were trimmed by 1 base and 12 bases, with 9 bases remaining between them. The CDR3 spans 10 residues. In DNA form, the CDR3 reads TGTGCCTGGAGTGGCACGGGGTCTTTCTTT. It yields the protein CAWSGTGSFF.

The V gene is TRBV7-9, the J gene TRBJ2-7; the D gene is possibly TRBD2 (7 bases). This CDR3 contains 15 residues. The germline V and J ends were trimmed by 5 bases and 1 base, with 15 bases remaining between them. The germline CDR1 and CDR2 sequences are SEHNR and FQNEAQ (reference sequence). CDR3 loop: CASSPGGWGSYEQYF. In nucleotides, the CDR3 is TGTGCCAGCAGCCCGGGGGGCTGGGGGTCCTACGAGCAGTACTTC.

The rearrangement links TRBV30 to TRBJ2-7, with no clear D. CDR3 size: 12 residues. V shed 3 bases and J shed 5 bases, with 11 bases lying between them. Per germline, CDR1 GTSNPN and CDR2 SVGIG (reference sequence). The CDR3 sequence is CAWSKPHNEQYF. The CDR3 DNA reads TGTGCCTGGAGCAAACCTCACAACGAGCAGTACTTC.

This clone was counted a few times. The chain carries TRBV4-3 and TRBJ1-2; D is possibly TRBD1 (5 bases). Trimming removed 0 bases at V and 4 bases at J, with 15 bases between. This CDR3 has 16 amino acids. The germline V gene encodes CDR1 LGHNA and CDR2 YSLEER. This CDR3 is CASSQDLGRGSYGYTF. The CDR3 DNA reads as TGCGCCAGCAGCCAAGATCTCGGTAGGGGATCCTATGGCTACACCTTC.

There are a few counts of this clone. The chain is built from TRBV30 and TRBJ1-2; no clear D. Deletions cut 0 bases from V and 5 bases from J, with 10 bases between. Germline CDR1 and CDR2: GTSNPN and SVGIG (reference sequence). The CDR3 extends over 13 amino acids. The CDR3 sequence: CAWSVRQVYGYTF. The CDR3 DNA follows: TGTGCCTGGAGTGTACGTCAGGTGTATGGCTACACCTTC.

This clone has just a few counts. Other nucleotide sequences from this sample produce the same CDR3. The J gene is TRBJ2-1, the V gene TRBV7-9; possible D gene TRBD2, 5 bases. Trimming removed 1 base at V and 0 bases at J, with 10 bases between. This CDR3 is 16 amino acids long. Germline CDR1 reads SEHNR; CDR2 reads FQNEAQ (reference sequence). The CDR3: CASSLGTGSSYNEQFF. CDR3 coding DNA: TGTGCCAGCAGCTTAGGGACGGGAAGCTCCTACAATGAGCAGTTCTTC. The full variable domain, in which reference TRBV7-9 and TRBJ2-1 provide the parts outside the CDR3, is DTGVSQNPRHKITKRGQNVTFRCDPISEHNRLYWYRQTLGQGPEFLTYFQNEAQLEKSRLLSDRFSAERPKGSFSTLEIQRTEQGDSAMYLCASSLGTGSSYNEQFFGPGTRLTVL.

This clone appeared a few times. The chain uses TRBV30 and TRBJ1-1; perhaps TRBD1 as D (5 bases). The germline CDR1 and CDR2 sequences are GTSNPN and SVGIG (reference sequence). The ends were cut back, 3 bases at V and 5 bases at J, with 16 bases in the middle. CDR3 length: 14 amino acids. In DNA, the CDR3 is TGTGCCTGGAGGGGGGAGGCAGGGTGGACTGAAGCTTTCTTT. Its translation: CAWRGEAGWTEAFF.

This chain uses TRBV30 with TRBJ2-7; 7 bases match TRBD1. The CDR3 has 14 amino acids. The germline gives CDR1 GTSNPN, CDR2 SVGIG (reference sequence). The V and J ends lost 3 bases and 7 bases, in that order; junction bases with no gene match: 12. CDR3 in amino acids: CAWRSTGTAGEQYF. CDR3 nucleotide sequence: TGTGCCTGGAGATCCACTGGGACAGCTGGGGAGCAGTACTTC.

Notes on this clone: The sample contains more than one DNA sequence encoding this CDR3. This chain joins TRBV30 and TRBJ1-5; 7 nucleotides agree with TRBD1. The length of the CDR3 is 13 residues. V lost 1 base to trimming and J lost 5 bases; unmatched junction nucleotides: 2. CDR1 and CDR2 (germline): GTSNPN, SVGIG (reference sequence). The chain's CDR3 is CAWSARGDQPQHF. Here the CDR3 DNA reads TGTGCCTGGAGTGCCAGGGGGGATCAGCCCCAGCATTTT. Based on the CDR3 plus reference TRBV30 and TRBJ1-5, the full variable domain is SQTIHQWPATLVQPVGSPLSLECTVEGTSNPNLYWYRQAAGRGLQLLFYSVGIGQISSEVPQNLSASRPQDRQFILSSKKLLLSDSGFYLCAWSARGDQPQHFGDGTRLSIL.

This clone was detected once. The J gene is TRBJ1-4, the V gene TRBV5-1, with 7 bases fitting TRBD1. Trimming took 1 base from V and 4 from J; bases not matched to a gene: 1. Germline V gene sequence: CDR1 SGHRS, CDR2 YFSETQ. The CDR3 spans 14 residues. The CDR3 bases are TGCGCCAGCAGCTTGAGGGGGCTTAATGAAAAACTGTTTTTT. This encodes CASSLRGLNEKLFF.

This clone was seen a few times. The chain employs TRBV29-1 and TRBJ1-1, with TRBD1 identical over 12 bases. CDR3 size: 16 residues. V was pared by 6 bases and J by 0 bases, with 8 bases of the junction left unmatched. Germline V lookup: CDR1 SQVTM, CDR2 ANQGSEA. The CDR3 DNA is TGCAGCGTCGGAGGGGGACAGGGGGCGATGAACACTGAAGCTTTCTTT. Translated: CSVGGGQGAMNTEAFF.

This clone occurred a few times. The CDR3 nucleotides are TGTGCCAGCAGCCGAGGGGGAGCGCTGAACACTGAAGCTTTCTTT. Encoded protein: CASSRGGALNTEAFF. The chain couples TRBV6-5 to TRBJ1-1, with D possibly matching TRBD1 (6 bases). V lost 6 bases and J lost 0, with 14 bases in between. CDR3 size: 15 residues. Per the germline V gene, CDR1 is MNHEY and CDR2 is SVGAGI.

This clone was seen a few times. The chain is built from TRBV30 and TRBJ1-5, with 7 nucleotides matching TRBD1. The CDR3 loop spans 15 amino acids. The V and J ends lost 2 bases and 5 bases, in that order; junction bases with no gene match: 9. Germline CDR1 is GTSNPN and CDR2 is SVGIG (reference sequence). The CDR3 here is CAWSLWTGHDQPQHF. CDR3 DNA sequence: TGTGCCTGGAGTCTCTGGACAGGCCACGATCAGCCCCAGCATTTT. Combining the CDR3 with reference TRBV30 and TRBJ1-5 gives the whole variable domain SQTIHQWPATLVQPVGSPLSLECTVEGTSNPNLYWYRQAAGRGLQLLFYSVGIGQISSEVPQNLSASRPQDRQFILSSKKLLLSDSGFYLCAWSLWTGHDQPQHFGDGTRLSIL.